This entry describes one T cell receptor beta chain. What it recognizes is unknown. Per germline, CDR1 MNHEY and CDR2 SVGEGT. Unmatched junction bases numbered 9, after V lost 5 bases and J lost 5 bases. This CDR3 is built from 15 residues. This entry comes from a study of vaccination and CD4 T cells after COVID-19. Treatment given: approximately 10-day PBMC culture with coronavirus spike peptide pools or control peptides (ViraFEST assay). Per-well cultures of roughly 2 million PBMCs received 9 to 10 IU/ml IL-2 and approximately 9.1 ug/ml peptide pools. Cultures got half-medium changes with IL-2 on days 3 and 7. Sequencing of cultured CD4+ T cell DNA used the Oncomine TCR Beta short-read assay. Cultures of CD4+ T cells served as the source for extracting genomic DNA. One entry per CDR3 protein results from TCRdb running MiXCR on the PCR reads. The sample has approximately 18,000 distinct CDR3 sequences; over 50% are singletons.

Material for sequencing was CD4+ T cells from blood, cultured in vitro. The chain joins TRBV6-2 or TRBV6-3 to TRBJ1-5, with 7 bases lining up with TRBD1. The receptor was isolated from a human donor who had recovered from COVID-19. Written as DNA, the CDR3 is TGTGCCAGCAGTCCCTCGGACAGGCCGTATCAGCCCCAGCATTTT. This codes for CASSPSDRPYQPQHF.